Below are 2 T cell receptor beta chains sequenced from a single sample in a study of T-cell memory formation after mild COVID-19. TCRdb called the 5' RACE reads again in MiXCR, with one record for every CDR3 protein. There are 220,000 or so distinct CDR3 sequences in the sample; approximately 10% occur only once, and roughly 4% lies in the top ten. Sequenced: PBMCs or a T cell subset sorted from them (not recorded which). The origin of the receptors is a man younger than 30 who had mild COVID-19 (a few samples of this study predate the infection). Cell type and time point are not known.

The table lists this clonotype with a few counts. The J gene is TRBJ2-1, the V gene TRBV12-3 or TRBV12-4; the D call may be TRBD1 or TRBD2 (5 bases each). The V end lost 3 bases, the J end lost 2 bases, and 8 bases lay between the germline ends. There are 14 residues in the CDR3. As DNA, the CDR3 is TGTGCCAGCAGTTTTCGGGACCCCTACAATGAGCAGTTCTTC. This codes for CASSFRDPYNEQFF.

In its sample, this clonotype was seen many times. This rearrangement joins TRBV12-3 or TRBV12-4 to TRBJ1-3, with 9 bases identical to TRBD1. The CDR3 spans 13 residues. Losses at the gene ends were 5 bases for V and 7 bases for J; bases not matched to a gene: 3. The CDR3 spells CASSATGGNTIYF. The CDR3 bases are TGTGCCAGCAGTGCGACAGGGGGTAACACCATATATTTT.